This T cell receptor (beta chain) was identified in a study of identical twins. Study outcomes and limitations: Findings came from cross-sectional statistics, without long-term follow-up of donors.

All of the donors were Caucasians in good health. The CDR3 totals 15 residues. Trimming took off 4 bases at V and 0 bases at J, with 9 bases between the two ends. Germline CDR1 SEHNR, CDR2 FQNEAQ (reference sequence). A single record per CDR3 protein comes from TCRdb applying MiXCR to the 5' RACE reads. The profile shows 1,800,000 or so distinct CDR3 sequences, roughly 35% of them singletons. This clonotype was recorded a few times. Its antigen is undetermined. The sequenced sample was cord blood. This receptor was obtained from a newborn girl in good health. The chain employs TRBV7-9 and TRBJ1-4, with D unclear. The chain's CDR3 is CASSSDPATNEKLFF. In nucleotides, the CDR3 is TGTGCCAGCAGCTCCGACCCAGCAACTAATGAAAAACTGTTTTTT.